The 23 T cell receptor beta chains below were found in one sample sequenced in a study of cytomegalovirus exposure and HLA in healthy donors. Primers: 60 Vbeta forward and 13 Jbeta reverse. Only in-frame clones appear in the TCRdb table, and some are missing; sequencing was by immunoSEQ multiplex PCR. The sample contains about 250,000 clones, roughly 80% of which appear only once. Sequencing was carried out using PBMCs. These receptors originate from a girl aged 2 to 10 in good health and CMV-seronegative.

The chain links TRBV2 to TRBJ2-7, with 12 nucleotides matching TRBD1. Germline assignment: CDR1 SNHLY and CDR2 FYNNEI. The CDR3 consists of 13 residues. Germline trimming cut 11 bases from V and 4 bases from J; bases unmatched to any gene: 6. As DNA, the CDR3 is TGTGCCGGGGACAGGGGGCCCGGATACGAGCAGTACTTC. Residues: CAGDRGPGYEQYF.

The gene calls are TRBV7-9 and TRBJ1-5; D might be TRBD1 (6 bases). There are 15 residues in the CDR3. V was shortened by 1 base and J by 10 bases, with 17 bases between the two germline ends. CDR1 and CDR2 (germline): SEHNR, FQNEAQ (reference sequence). CDR3 sequence reads: CASSLGRTVYEPQHF. The DNA for the CDR3 is TGTGCCAGCAGCTTAGGACGGACAGTCTATGAACCCCAGCATTTT.

This clone has just a few counts. V is TRBV10-3 and J is TRBJ2-2; 7 bases fit TRBD2. CDR1 ENHRY and CDR2 SYGVKD come from the germline V gene. CDR3 length equals 14 residues. The J segment lost 2 bases and the V segment lost 6 bases, leaving 3 bases of the junction unmatched. CDR3 nucleotides: TGTGCCATCAGCCCTAGCGGTAACACCGGGGAGCTGTTTTTT. This encodes CAISPSGNTGELFF.

The rearrangement uses TRBV7-9 and TRBJ1-1; tentative D call: TRBD1 (5 bases). The V end was cut by 5 bases, the J end by 0 bases, with 16 bases between. CDR3 length equals 16 residues. Germline-derived CDR1 and CDR2 are SEHNR and FQNEAQ (reference sequence). The CDR3 DNA reads as TGTGCCAGCAGCCCTCCACGCGGGGCTATGAACACTGAAGCTTTCTTT. Its translation: CASSPPRGAMNTEAFF.

V usage is TRBV6-5 and J usage is TRBJ1-6, with D perhaps TRBD1 (5 bases). Between the trimmed V and J ends, which lost 6 bases and 7 bases, there was a span of 16 bases. Looked up from germline, CDR1 is MNHEY and CDR2 is SVGAGI. CDR3 length: 15 residues. The CDR3 loop is CASSTGLPGNSPLHF. In DNA, the CDR3 is TGTGCCAGCAGCACGGGACTCCCGGGAAATTCACCCCTCCACTTT.

The rearrangement uses TRBV27 and TRBJ2-1; possible D gene TRBD1, 6 bases. V was pared by 5 bases and J by 0 bases, with 11 bases between. The CDR3 covers 15 residues. The V gene's germline CDR1 is MNHEY and CDR2 SMNVEV (reference sequence). CDR3: CASSPGTTSYNEQFF. DNA for the CDR3: TGTGCCAGCAGTCCTGGGACAACCTCCTACAATGAGCAGTTCTTC.

The genes are TRBV5-1 and TRBJ2-2, with D maybe TRBD1 (6 bases). V lost 2 bases and J lost 7, with 9 bases in between. This CDR3 is 13 amino acids long. From germline, CDR1 is SGHRS and CDR2 YFSETQ. The CDR3 DNA is TGCGCCAGCAGCTTCCAGGACAGCGGGGAGCTGTTTTTT. This sequence encodes CASSFQDSGELFF.

Remarks on this clone: Relative to the germline gene, one junction end is altered; a read error may explain this. The rearrangement links TRBV7-9 to TRBJ2-7; D not certain. Germline CDR1 SEHNR, CDR2 FQNEAQ (reference sequence). The CDR3 is made up of 12 amino acids. The CDR3: CSSSLSHYEQYF. Here the CDR3 DNA reads TGTTCCAGCAGCTTATCCCACTACGAGCAGTACTTC.

The chain links TRBV4-1 to TRBJ1-1, with D unresolved. Trimming took 1 base from V and 4 from J, leaving 10 bases between them. From germline, CDR1 is MGHRA and CDR2 YSYEKL. The CDR3 runs to 14 residues. CDR3 nucleotide sequence: TGCGCCAGCAGCCAAGCTACCAGGATCACTGAAGCTTTCTTT. It is translated as CASSQATRITEAFF.

The V and J genes are TRBV5-4 and TRBJ2-1; D might be TRBD2 (6 bases). V lost 10 bases and J 2 bases, leaving 13 bases between the germline ends. Germline V gene sequence: CDR1 SGHNT, CDR2 YYREEE (reference sequence). The CDR3 has 13 residues. CDR3 DNA: TGTGCCGGCCATAGCGGCCCCTACAATGAGCAGTTCTTC. Translated: CAGHSGPYNEQFF.

The chain is built from TRBV5-4 and TRBJ2-4; 7 bases are a match to TRBD1. The germline CDR1 and CDR2 sequences are SGHNT and YYREEE (reference sequence). CDR3 length: 18 residues. V shed 4 bases, J shed 0 bases, and the junction held 13 bases outside the gene matches. The CDR3 DNA sequence: TGTGCCAGCAGCCGAATTACGGCTAGGGGGCGAGCCAAAAACATTCAGTACTTC. Its protein product is CASSRITARGRAKNIQYF.

CDR3 protein: CASSPGQADSYEQYF. In DNA form, the CDR3 reads TGTGCCAGCAGCCCCGGACAGGCAGACTCCTACGAGCAGTACTTC. V gene TRBV6-5 combines with J gene TRBJ2-7; 7 bases map to TRBD1. This CDR3 is built from 15 residues. J was trimmed by 0 bases and V by 6 bases; bases with no gene match: 8. Germline V gene data show CDR1 as MNHEY and CDR2 as SVGAGI.

About this clone: One end of the junction is discordant with germline, which a read error may explain. V and J are TRBV29-1 and TRBJ1-1; D ambiguous. The CDR3 contains 11 residues. Germline-derived CDR1 and CDR2 are SQVTM and ANQGSEA. The CDR3 DNA reads TGCAGCGTCTACGGGTACACTGAAGCTTCCTTT. Translated, it gives CSVYGYTEASF.

This clone was seen once. The chain has TRBV9 and TRBJ1-3; D call uncertain. The V and J ends lost 0 bases and 0 bases respectively, with 7 bases between them. Germline assignment: CDR1 SGDLS and CDR2 YYNGEE. The CDR3 totals 15 residues. The CDR3: CASSVDLSSGNTIYF. DNA of the CDR3: TGTGCCAGCAGCGTAGACTTAAGCTCTGGAAACACCATATATTTT. Full variable domain (remainder filled in from reference TRBV9 and TRBJ1-3): DSGVTQTPKHLITATGQRVTLRCSPRSGDLSVYWYQQSLDQGLQFLIQYYNGEERAKGNILERFSAQQFPDLHSELNLSSLELGDSALYFCASSVDLSSGNTIYFGEGSWLTVV.

The CDR3 bases are TGTGCCAGCTCACCACGTTATAGAACCCTAGCCAAAAACATTCAGTACTTC. Its protein is CASSPRYRTLAKNIQYF. This chain uses TRBV18 with TRBJ2-4; D remains unclear. This CDR3 comprises 17 residues. V was trimmed by 1 base and J by 0 bases, leaving 13 bases between them. In germline, CDR1 is KGHSH, CDR2 LQKENI.

This chain joins TRBV11-2 and TRBJ2-7; D is possibly TRBD2 (5 bases). The CDR3 contains 14 residues. The germline CDR1 and CDR2 sequences are SGHAT and FQNNGV. The V gene lost 2 bases and the J gene lost 7 bases, with 15 bases spanning the gap. In DNA, the CDR3 is TGTGCCAGCAGCTTACAGAGGGCCGTCCGGGAGCAGTACTTC. Amino acid sequence: CASSLQRAVREQYF.

The rearrangement links TRBV5-1 to TRBJ2-7; D gene unclear. Germline V gene data show CDR1 as SGHRS and CDR2 as YFSETQ. Trimming took 4 bases from V and 4 from J, leaving 6 bases between them. The CDR3 totals 11 residues. DNA for the CDR3: TGCGCCAGCAGCGTCGGGTACGAGCAGTACTTC. Translated: CASSVGYEQYF.

The chain is built from TRBV9 and TRBJ2-1, with D maybe TRBD2 (6 bases). The V gene lost 0 bases and the J gene lost 4 bases, with 17 bases spanning the gap. CDR1 is SGDLS, CDR2 YYNGEE, per germline. The CDR3 totals 17 residues. The CDR3 DNA follows: TGTGCCAGCAGCGTAGGAGCGACAGCGGGTATTTACAATGAGCAGTTCTTC. Translation: CASSVGATAGIYNEQFF.

The chain uses TRBV5-5 and TRBJ1-2; no firm D call. Germline V gives CDR1 SGHKS, CDR2 YYEKEE (reference sequence). V was cut by 6 bases and J by 5 bases, with 20 bases left in between. The CDR3 is 15 residues long. The CDR3 region is CASINPGEPVYGYTF. As DNA, the CDR3 is TGTGCCAGCATCAACCCCGGAGAGCCAGTTTATGGCTACACCTTC.

The rearrangement uses TRBV9 and TRBJ1-4, with 10 bases fitting TRBD1. The J segment lost 8 bases and the V segment lost 4 bases, leaving 5 bases of the junction unmatched. Germline loops: CDR1 SGDLS, CDR2 YYNGEE. The CDR3 runs to 14 residues. CDR3 protein: CASSFGTGEEKLFF. CDR3 bases: TGTGCCAGCAGCTTTGGGACAGGGGAAGAAAAACTGTTTTTT.

A few counts support this clone. The chain is built from TRBV28 and TRBJ2-7, with 8 bases fitting TRBD2. CDR3 length: 14 residues. In germline, CDR1 is MDHEN, CDR2 SYDVKM. J was trimmed by 2 bases and V by 5 bases; bases with no gene match: 5. The CDR3 spells CASSPPGLAYEQYF. The CDR3 coding sequence is TGTGCCAGCAGTCCGCCGGGACTAGCCTACGAGCAGTACTTC.

The rearrangement uses TRBV11-1 and TRBJ2-1; D possibly corresponds to TRBD1 (5 bases). V lost 5 bases to trimming and J lost 2 bases, with 16 bases between them. The CDR3 is 16 residues long. The germline gives CDR1 SGHAT, CDR2 FQDESV (reference sequence). The CDR3, as DNA: TGTGCCAGCAGCCCCTTTGCTGGGGCGACCTACAATGAGCAGTTCTTC. Amino acid sequence: CASSPFAGATYNEQFF.

The J gene is TRBJ1-2, the V gene TRBV6-6; D may be TRBD1 (5 bases). The length of the CDR3 is 13 residues. Trimming left V 0 bases short and J 8 bases short, with 10 bases between. Germline V gene lookup returns CDR1 MNHNY and CDR2 SVGAGI (reference sequence). The DNA of the CDR3 is TGTGCCAGCAGTTACTCTGGGGGGAAAGGCTACACCTTC. Translating gives CASSYSGGKGYTF.